The present entry profiles one T cell receptor (beta chain) with its context. Assay: immunoSEQ multiplex PCR; the TCRdb copy retains only in-frame clones and omits some. The repertoire holds about 210,000 clones, with about 81% as singletons. The data stem from a study of blood T cell repertoires in COVID-19. Across the whole study: Spain, Italy and the United States supplied samples that represented acute and convalescent COVID-19. PBMCs, B-cell-depleted T cells, or T cells provided the cDNA or gDNA that made up the material.

V dropped 3 bases and J dropped 0 bases, with 9 bases sitting between them. This CDR3 spans 15 amino acids. CDR1 is LNHDA, CDR2 SQIVND, per germline (reference sequence). The study recruited people aged about 18 to 89 years across about 25 US areas. Membership in each cohort depended on participant-reported clinical history. This TCR was recovered from a man in his forties who had recovered from COVID-19. The chain carries TRBV19 and TRBJ1-3; no definite D call. The sequencing sample was made of PBMCs or T cells enriched from blood (not recorded which). CDR3 residues: CASSIWRSSGNTIYF. As DNA, the CDR3 is TGTGCCAGTAGTATCTGGAGGAGCTCTGGAAACACCATATATTTT.